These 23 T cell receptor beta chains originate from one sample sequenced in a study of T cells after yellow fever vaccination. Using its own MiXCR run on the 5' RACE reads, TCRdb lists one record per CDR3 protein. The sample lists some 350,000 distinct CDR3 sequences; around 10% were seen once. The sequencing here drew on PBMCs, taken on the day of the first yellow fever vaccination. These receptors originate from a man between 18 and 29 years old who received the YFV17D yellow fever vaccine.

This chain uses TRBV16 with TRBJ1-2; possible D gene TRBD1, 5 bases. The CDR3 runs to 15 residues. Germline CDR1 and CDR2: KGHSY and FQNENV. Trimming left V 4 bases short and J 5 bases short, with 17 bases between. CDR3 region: CASSRTTEGLYGYTF. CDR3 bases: TGTGCCAGCAGCCGAACGACCGAGGGGTTATATGGCTACACCTTC.

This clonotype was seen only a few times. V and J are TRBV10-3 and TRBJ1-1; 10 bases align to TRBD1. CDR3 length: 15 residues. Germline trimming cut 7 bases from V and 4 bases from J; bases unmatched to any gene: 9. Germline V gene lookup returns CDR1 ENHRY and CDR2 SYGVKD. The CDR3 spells CAINPGTGEGTEAFF. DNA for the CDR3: TGTGCCATCAACCCCGGGACAGGGGAAGGCACTGAAGCTTTCTTT.

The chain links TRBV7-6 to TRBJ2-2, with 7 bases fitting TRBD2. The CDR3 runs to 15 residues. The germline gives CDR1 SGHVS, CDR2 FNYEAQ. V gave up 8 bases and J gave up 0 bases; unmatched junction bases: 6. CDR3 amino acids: CASGWGGPNTGELFF. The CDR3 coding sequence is TGTGCCAGCGGCTGGGGGGGTCCGAACACCGGGGAGCTGTTTTTT.

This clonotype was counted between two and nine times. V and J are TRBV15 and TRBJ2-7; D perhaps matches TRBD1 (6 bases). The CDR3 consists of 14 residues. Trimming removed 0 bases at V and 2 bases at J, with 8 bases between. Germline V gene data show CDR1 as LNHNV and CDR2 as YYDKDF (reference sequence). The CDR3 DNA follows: TGTGCCACCAGCAGAGACAGGGGCCCCTACGAGCAGTACGTC. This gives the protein CATSRDRGPYEQYV.

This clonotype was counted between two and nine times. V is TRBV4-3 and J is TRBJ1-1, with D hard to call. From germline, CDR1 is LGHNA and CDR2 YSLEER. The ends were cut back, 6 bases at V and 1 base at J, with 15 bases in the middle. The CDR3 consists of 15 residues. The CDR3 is CASRQLPRENTEAFF. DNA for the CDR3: TGCGCCAGCAGACAGCTACCAAGGGAGAACACTGAAGCTTTCTTT.

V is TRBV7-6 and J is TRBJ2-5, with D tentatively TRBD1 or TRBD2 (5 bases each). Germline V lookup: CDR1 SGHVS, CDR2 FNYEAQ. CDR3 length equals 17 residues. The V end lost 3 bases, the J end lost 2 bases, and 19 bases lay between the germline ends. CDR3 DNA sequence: TGTGCCAGCAGCTTCTCCGTTGTGGGGGATCCACAAGAGACCCAGTACTTC. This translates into CASSFSVVGDPQETQYF.

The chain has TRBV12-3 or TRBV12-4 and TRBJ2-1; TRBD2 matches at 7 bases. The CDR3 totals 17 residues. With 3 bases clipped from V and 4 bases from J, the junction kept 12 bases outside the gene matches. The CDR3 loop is CASSFMVSVGGYNEQFF. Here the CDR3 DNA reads TGTGCCAGCAGTTTCATGGTCTCGGTGGGGGGGTACAATGAGCAGTTCTTC.

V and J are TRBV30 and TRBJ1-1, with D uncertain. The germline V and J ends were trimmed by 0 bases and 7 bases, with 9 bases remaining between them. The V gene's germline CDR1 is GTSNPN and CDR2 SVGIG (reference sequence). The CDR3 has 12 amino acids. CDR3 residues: CAWSVRGIEAFF. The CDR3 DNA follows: TGTGCCTGGAGTGTACGAGGGATTGAAGCTTTCTTT.

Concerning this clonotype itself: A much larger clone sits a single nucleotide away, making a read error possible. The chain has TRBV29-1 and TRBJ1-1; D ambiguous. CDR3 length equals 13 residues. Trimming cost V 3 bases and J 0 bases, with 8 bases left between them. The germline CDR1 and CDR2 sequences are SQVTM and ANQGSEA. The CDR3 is CSVDAQLNTEAFF. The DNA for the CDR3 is TGCAGCGTTGATGCGCAGCTGAACACTGAAGCTTTCTTT.

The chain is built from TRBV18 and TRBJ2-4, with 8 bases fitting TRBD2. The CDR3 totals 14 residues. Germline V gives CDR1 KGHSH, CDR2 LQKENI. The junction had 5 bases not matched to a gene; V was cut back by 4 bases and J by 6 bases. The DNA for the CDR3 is TGTGCCAGCTCACTACAGCGGGGGTTAAACATTCAGTACTTC. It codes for CASSLQRGLNIQYF. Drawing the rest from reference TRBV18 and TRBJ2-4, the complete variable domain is NAGVMQNPRHLVRRRGQEARLRCSPMKGHSHVYWYRQLPEEGLKFMVYLQKENIIDESGMPKERFSAEFPKEGPSILRIQQVVRGDSAAYFCASSLQRGLNIQYFGAGTRLSVL.

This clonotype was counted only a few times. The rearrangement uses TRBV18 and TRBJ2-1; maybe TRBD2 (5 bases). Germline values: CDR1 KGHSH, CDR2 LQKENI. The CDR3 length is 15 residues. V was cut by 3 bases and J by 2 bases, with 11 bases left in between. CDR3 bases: TGTGCCAGCTCACCCCCGGGGTACCCCTACAATGAGCAGTTCTTC. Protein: CASSPPGYPYNEQFF.

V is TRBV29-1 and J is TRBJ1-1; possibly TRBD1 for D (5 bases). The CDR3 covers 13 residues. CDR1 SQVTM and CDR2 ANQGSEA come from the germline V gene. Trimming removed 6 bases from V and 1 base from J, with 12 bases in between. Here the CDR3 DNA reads TGCAGCGTCCGGACAAGTTGGAACACTGAAGCTTTCTTT. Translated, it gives CSVRTSWNTEAFF. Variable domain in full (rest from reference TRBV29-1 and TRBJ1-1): SAVISQKPSRDICQRGTSLTIQCQVDSQVTMMFWYRQQPGQSLTLIATANQGSEATYESGFVIDKFPISRPNLTFSTLTVSNMSPEDSSIYLCSVRTSWNTEAFFGQGTRLTVV.

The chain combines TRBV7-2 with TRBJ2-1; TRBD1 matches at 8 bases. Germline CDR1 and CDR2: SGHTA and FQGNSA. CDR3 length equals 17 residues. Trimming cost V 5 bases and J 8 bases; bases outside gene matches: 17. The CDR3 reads CASSPADRGFAFDEQFF. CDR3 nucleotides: TGTGCCAGCAGCCCCGCTGACAGGGGTTTTGCGTTCGATGAGCAGTTCTTC.

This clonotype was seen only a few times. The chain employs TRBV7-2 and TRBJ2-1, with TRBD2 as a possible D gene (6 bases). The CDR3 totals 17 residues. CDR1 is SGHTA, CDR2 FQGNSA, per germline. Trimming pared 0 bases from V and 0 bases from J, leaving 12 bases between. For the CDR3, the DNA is TGTGCCAGCAGCTTAGCAGGGACTCTCAGCTCCTACAATGAGCAGTTCTTC. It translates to CASSLAGTLSSYNEQFF.

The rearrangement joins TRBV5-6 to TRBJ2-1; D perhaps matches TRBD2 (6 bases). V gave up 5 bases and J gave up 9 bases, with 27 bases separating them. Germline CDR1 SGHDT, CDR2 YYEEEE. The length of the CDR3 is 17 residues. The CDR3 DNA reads TGTGCCAGCAGGCCCACGCCGGGACTTTATGGGCGTAGTGAGCAGTTCTTC. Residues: CASRPTPGLYGRSEQFF.

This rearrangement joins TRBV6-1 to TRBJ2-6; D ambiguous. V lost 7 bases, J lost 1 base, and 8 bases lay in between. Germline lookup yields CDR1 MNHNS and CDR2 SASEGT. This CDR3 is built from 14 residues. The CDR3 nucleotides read TGTGCCAGCACCACAAATTCTGGGGCCAACGTCCTGACTTTC. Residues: CASTTNSGANVLTF.

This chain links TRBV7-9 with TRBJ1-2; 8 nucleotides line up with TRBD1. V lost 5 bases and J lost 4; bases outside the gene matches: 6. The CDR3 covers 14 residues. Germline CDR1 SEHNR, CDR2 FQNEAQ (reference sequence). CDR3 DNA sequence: TGTGCCAGCAGCACGACAGGGGTAGGCTATGGCTACACCTTC. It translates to CASSTTGVGYGYTF. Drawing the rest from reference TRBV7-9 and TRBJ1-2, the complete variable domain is DTGVSQNPRHKITKRGQNVTFRCDPISEHNRLYWYRQTLGQGPEFLTYFQNEAQLEKSRLLSDRFSAERPKGSFSTLEIQRTEQGDSAMYLCASSTTGVGYGYTFGSGTRLTVV.

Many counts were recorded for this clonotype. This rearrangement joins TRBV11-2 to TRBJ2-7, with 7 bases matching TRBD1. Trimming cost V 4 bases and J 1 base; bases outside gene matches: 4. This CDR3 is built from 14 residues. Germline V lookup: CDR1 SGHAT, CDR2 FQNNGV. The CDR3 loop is CASSYGTESYEQYV. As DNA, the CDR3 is TGTGCCAGCAGCTACGGGACAGAGTCCTACGAGCAGTACGTC.

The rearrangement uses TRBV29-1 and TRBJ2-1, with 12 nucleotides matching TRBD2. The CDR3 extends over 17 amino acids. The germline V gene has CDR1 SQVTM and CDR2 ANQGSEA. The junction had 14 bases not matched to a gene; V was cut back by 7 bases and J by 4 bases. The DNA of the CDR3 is TGCAGCGCCCAAGGTCTAGCGGGGGGGGCGAGGTACAATGAGCAGTTCTTC. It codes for CSAQGLAGGARYNEQFF.

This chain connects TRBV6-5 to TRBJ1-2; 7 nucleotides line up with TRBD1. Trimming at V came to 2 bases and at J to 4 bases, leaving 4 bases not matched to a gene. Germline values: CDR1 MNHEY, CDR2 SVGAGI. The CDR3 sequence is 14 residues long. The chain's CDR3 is CASSYTGDSYGYTF. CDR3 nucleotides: TGTGCCAGCAGTTACACCGGGGACAGCTATGGCTACACCTTC.

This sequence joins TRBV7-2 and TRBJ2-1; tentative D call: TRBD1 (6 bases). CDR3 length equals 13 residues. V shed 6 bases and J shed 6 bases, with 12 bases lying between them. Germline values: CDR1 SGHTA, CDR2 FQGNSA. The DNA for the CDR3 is TGTGCCAGCAGAAATCGACAGGTCAATGAGCAGTTCTTC. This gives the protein CASRNRQVNEQFF.

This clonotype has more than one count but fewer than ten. This chain's CDR3 is CASRLTSGLITDTQYF. The CDR3 DNA follows: TGTGCCAGCAGACTGACCTCAGGGCTGATAACAGATACGCAGTATTTT. This chain uses TRBV11-2 with TRBJ2-3; D perhaps matches TRBD1 (5 bases). With 6 bases removed from V and 3 bases from J, the gap between germline ends came to 19 bases. CDR3 length: 16 residues. In germline, CDR1 is SGHAT, CDR2 FQNNGV.

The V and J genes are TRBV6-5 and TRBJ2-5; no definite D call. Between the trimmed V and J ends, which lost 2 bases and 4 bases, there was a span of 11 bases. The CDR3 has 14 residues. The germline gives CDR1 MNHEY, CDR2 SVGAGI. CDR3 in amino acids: CASSYTQARETQYF. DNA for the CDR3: TGTGCCAGCAGTTACACGCAGGCTAGAGAGACCCAGTACTTC.